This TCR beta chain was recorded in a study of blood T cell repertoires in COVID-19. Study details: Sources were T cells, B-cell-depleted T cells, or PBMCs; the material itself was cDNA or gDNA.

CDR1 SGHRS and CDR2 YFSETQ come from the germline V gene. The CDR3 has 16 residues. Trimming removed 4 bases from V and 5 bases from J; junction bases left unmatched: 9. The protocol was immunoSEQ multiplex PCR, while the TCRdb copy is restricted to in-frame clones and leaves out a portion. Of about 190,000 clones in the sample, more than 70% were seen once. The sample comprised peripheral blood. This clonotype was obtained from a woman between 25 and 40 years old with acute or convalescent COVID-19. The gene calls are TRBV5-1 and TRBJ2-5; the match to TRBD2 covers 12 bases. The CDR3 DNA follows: TGCGCCAGCAGCCGACGACTAGCGGGAGAGGGGGAGACCCAGTACTTC. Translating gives CASSRRLAGEGETQYF.